A single T cell receptor beta chain is shown here with its context. The antigen remains unidentified. Healthy HIV-negative adults without recent acute infections or vaccinations served as donors. This entry belongs to a study of shared clonotypes between healthy human individuals. The authors ran the assay at deep level. Repertoires were generated with immunoSEQ multiplex PCR, while TCRdb's copy carries only in-frame clones and drops some. The sample has approximately 640,000 clones, about three quarters seen once. Regarding the study as a whole: Naive subsets usually exceeded memory subsets in estimated richness. Sorted-subset sequencing was shown by rarefaction to be incomplete despite large depth.

This CDR3 region has 17 residues. Germline assignment: CDR1 MGHRA and CDR2 YSYEKL. The ends lost 1 base at V and 6 bases at J; junction bases unmatched: 8. This chain links TRBV4-1 with TRBJ1-5, with 11 nucleotides matching TRBD1. Sequences were obtained from memory CD4+ T cells sorted from blood. Described subset: CD45RA-negative fraction. This TCR came from a woman under 40 in good health. The CDR3 loop is CASSQGRTGGLGQPQHF. For the CDR3, the DNA is TGCGCCAGCAGCCAAGGCCGGACAGGGGGCCTTGGTCAGCCCCAGCATTTT.